The rows below give T cell receptor beta chains drawn from one sample of a study of T cell responses to AZD1222 COVID-19 vaccine. Sequenced by immunoSEQ multiplex PCR; TCRdb stores in-frame clones only, minus some. The sample holds about 120,000 clones, about 87% seen once. The sample in question was peripheral blood, obtained on day 0 of AZD1222 vaccination. The receptors stem from an adult in good health. Each CDR3 is given with its conserved first and last residue. Clone sizes are given selectively: once, few, many, or a class where the clone is expanded.

J gene: TRBJ1-2; clone size: NA; V gene: TRBV6-2/TRBV6-3; CDR3 protein: CASSSRDRRVWGYGYTF
J gene: TRBJ2-1; clone size: once; V gene: TRBV6-1; CDR3 protein: CASTSRGGEQFF
J gene: TRBJ1-5; clone size: NA; V gene: TRBV5-8; CDR3 protein: CASSLGKAGNQPQHF
J gene: TRBJ2-7; clone size: NA; V gene: TRBV9; CDR3 protein: CASSAGLAGLHEQYF
J gene: TRBJ2-2; clone size: few; V gene: TRBV3-1/TRBV3-2; CDR3 protein: CASSPDRAGGELFF
J gene: TRBJ2-1; clone size: NA; V gene: TRBV2; CDR3 protein: CASSDERVNNEQFF
J gene: TRBJ1-3; clone size: NA; V gene: TRBV6-6; CDR3 protein: CASRGGGPGNTIYF
J gene: TRBJ1-6; clone size: NA; V gene: TRBV6-5; CDR3 protein: CASRLTGRGSPLHF
J gene: TRBJ2-7; clone size: NA; V gene: TRBV19; CDR3 protein: CASSMGTSLYEQYF
J gene: TRBJ2-3; clone size: once; V gene: TRBV5-1; CDR3 protein: CASTGQGGTDTQYF
J gene: TRBJ1-6; clone size: NA; V gene: TRBV7-8; CDR3 protein: CASSLESFVGAFYNSPLHF
J gene: TRBJ2-7; clone size: NA; V gene: TRBV9; CDR3 protein: CASSEGGGTGSGEQYF
J gene: TRBJ2-7; clone size: NA; V gene: TRBV11-2; CDR3 protein: CASSLASWAESSNEQYF
J gene: TRBJ1-4; clone size: NA; V gene: TRBV7-2; CDR3 protein: CASSLEGGRNEKLFF
J gene: TRBJ2-7; clone size: NA; V gene: TRBV12-3/TRBV12-4; CDR3 protein: CASSLDSEQYF
J gene: TRBJ1-6; clone size: NA; V gene: TRBV9; CDR3 protein: CASSVGQMSSYNSPLHF
J gene: TRBJ2-7; clone size: NA; V gene: TRBV18; CDR3 protein: CASSPAGRGRDEQYF
J gene: TRBJ2-7; clone size: NA; V gene: TRBV2; CDR3 protein: CASSDGRVYEQYF
J gene: TRBJ2-6; clone size: NA; V gene: TRBV2; CDR3 protein: CASSTGSQGANVLTF
J gene: TRBJ1-3; clone size: NA; V gene: TRBV29-1; CDR3 protein: CSVDLGKGGNTIYF
J gene: TRBJ2-2; clone size: NA; V gene: TRBV10-3; CDR3 protein: CAITWTGNTGELFF
J gene: TRBJ2-7; clone size: medium-sized; V gene: TRBV20-1; CDR3 protein: CSASGDRDYEQYF
J gene: TRBJ2-3; clone size: NA; V gene: TRBV4-1; CDR3 protein: CASSQVGVSQRRDTQYF
J gene: TRBJ1-6; clone size: NA; V gene: TRBV6-6; CDR3 protein: CASSYARSSLHF
J gene: TRBJ2-1; clone size: NA; V gene: TRBV27; CDR3 protein: CASSARDTGHEQFF
J gene: TRBJ2-5; clone size: NA; V gene: TRBV7-2; CDR3 protein: CASSLVEETQYF
J gene: TRBJ2-2; clone size: once; V gene: TRBV5-4; CDR3 protein: CASSPGQDRNTGELFF
J gene: TRBJ2-7; clone size: few; V gene: TRBV28; CDR3 protein: CASSASYEQYF
J gene: TRBJ1-1; clone size: NA; V gene: TRBV4-2; CDR3 protein: CASSQKVGGANRDTEAFF
J gene: TRBJ2-7; clone size: NA; V gene: TRBV5-6; CDR3 protein: CASRGGSYEQYF
J gene: TRBJ1-4; clone size: once; V gene: TRBV21-1; CDR3 protein: CASGDRGGEKLFF
J gene: TRBJ1-1; clone size: NA; V gene: TRBV11-2; CDR3 protein: CASTAPLQTEAFF
J gene: TRBJ2-1; clone size: NA; V gene: TRBV5-1; CDR3 protein: CASSGGTSGAVDEQFF
J gene: TRBJ2-2; clone size: NA; V gene: TRBV3-1/TRBV3-2; CDR3 protein: CASSLAGGNTGELFF
J gene: TRBJ1-1; clone size: NA; V gene: TRBV12-5; CDR3 protein: CASGLRQVEAFF
J gene: TRBJ2-7; clone size: NA; V gene: TRBV5-1; CDR3 protein: CASSLDQNSYEQYF
J gene: TRBJ2-2; clone size: NA; V gene: TRBV27; CDR3 protein: CASSFGQSENTGELFF
J gene: TRBJ2-5; clone size: NA; V gene: TRBV10-3; CDR3 protein: CAISELGGVDRETQYF
J gene: TRBJ2-5; clone size: NA; V gene: TRBV11-2; CDR3 protein: CASSLVVGGTQEAQYF
J gene: TRBJ2-7; clone size: NA; V gene: TRBV18; CDR3 protein: CASSPSGRNYEQYF
J gene: TRBJ2-6; clone size: NA; V gene: TRBV27; CDR3 protein: CASSIRTASGANVLTF
J gene: TRBJ1-5; clone size: NA; V gene: TRBV10-2; CDR3 protein: CASSLPFQPQHF
J gene: TRBJ2-1; clone size: NA; V gene: TRBV7-3; CDR3 protein: CASSFREGEQFF
J gene: TRBJ1-1; clone size: few; V gene: TRBV6-1; CDR3 protein: CASSEARGTEAFF
J gene: TRBJ1-1; clone size: NA; V gene: TRBV7-9; CDR3 protein: CASSLVGSTEAFF
J gene: TRBJ1-3; clone size: NA; V gene: TRBV5-5; CDR3 protein: CASSLMEGILGGNTIYF
J gene: TRBJ2-1; clone size: NA; V gene: TRBV12-3/TRBV12-4; CDR3 protein: CASSFTDNEQFF
J gene: TRBJ2-7; clone size: NA; V gene: TRBV27; CDR3 protein: CASSWGTARRKSYEQYF
J gene: TRBJ2-7; clone size: once; V gene: TRBV23-1; CDR3 protein: CAPTGRTTAYEQYF
J gene: TRBJ2-1; clone size: few; V gene: TRBV19; CDR3 protein: CASSPLQTRDNEQFF